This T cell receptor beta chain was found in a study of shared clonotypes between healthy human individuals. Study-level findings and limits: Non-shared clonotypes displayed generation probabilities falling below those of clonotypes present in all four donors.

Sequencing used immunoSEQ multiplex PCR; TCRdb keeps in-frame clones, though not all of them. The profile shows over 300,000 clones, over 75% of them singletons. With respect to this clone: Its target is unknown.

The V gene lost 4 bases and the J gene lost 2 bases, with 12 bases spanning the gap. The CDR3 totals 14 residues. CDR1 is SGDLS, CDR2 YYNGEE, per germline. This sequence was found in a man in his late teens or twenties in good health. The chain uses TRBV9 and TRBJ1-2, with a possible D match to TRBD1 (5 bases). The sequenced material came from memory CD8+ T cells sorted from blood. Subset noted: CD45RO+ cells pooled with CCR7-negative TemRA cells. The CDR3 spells CASSLGARNYGYTF. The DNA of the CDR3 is TGTGCCAGCAGCTTAGGGGCGCGGAACTATGGCTACACCTTC.